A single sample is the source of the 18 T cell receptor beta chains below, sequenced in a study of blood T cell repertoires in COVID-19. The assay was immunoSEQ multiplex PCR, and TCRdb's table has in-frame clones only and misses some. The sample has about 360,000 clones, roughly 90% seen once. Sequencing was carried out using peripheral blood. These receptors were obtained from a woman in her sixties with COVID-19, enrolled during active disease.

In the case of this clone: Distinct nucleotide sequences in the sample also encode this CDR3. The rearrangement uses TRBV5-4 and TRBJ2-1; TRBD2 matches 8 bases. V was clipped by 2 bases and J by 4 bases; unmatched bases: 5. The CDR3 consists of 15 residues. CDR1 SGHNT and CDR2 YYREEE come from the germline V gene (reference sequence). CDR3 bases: TGTGCCAGCAGCTTAGGCGGGGGGTCATACAATGAGCAGTTCTTC. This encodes CASSLGGGSYNEQFF.

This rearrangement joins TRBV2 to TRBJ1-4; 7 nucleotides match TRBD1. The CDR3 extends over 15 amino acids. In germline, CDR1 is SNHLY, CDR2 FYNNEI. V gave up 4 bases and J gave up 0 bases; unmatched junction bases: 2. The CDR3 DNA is TGTGCCAGCAGTGTACAGGGGCCAACTAATGAAAAACTGTTTTTT. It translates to CASSVQGPTNEKLFF.

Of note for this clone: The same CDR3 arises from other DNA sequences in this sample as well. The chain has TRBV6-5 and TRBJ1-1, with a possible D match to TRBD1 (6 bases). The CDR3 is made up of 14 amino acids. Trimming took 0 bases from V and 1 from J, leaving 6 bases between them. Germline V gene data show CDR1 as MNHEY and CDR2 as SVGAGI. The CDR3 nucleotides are TGTGCCAGCAGTTACTCACAGGGGAACACTGAAGCTTTCTTT. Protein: CASSYSQGNTEAFF.

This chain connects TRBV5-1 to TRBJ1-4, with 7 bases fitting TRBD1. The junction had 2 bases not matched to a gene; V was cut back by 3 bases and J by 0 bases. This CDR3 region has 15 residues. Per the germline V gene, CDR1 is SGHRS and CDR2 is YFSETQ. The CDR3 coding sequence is TGCGCCAGCAGCTGGGACAGTGCAACTAATGAAAAACTGTTTTTT. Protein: CASSWDSATNEKLFF.

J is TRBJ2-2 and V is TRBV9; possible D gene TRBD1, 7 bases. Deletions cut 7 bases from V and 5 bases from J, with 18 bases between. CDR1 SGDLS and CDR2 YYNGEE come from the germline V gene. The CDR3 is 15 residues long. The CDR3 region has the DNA TGTGCCAGCGGGAAGGGCAGGGGGGAAACCGGGGAGCTGTTTTTT. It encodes CASGKGRGETGELFF. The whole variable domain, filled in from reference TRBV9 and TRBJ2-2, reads DSGVTQTPKHLITATGQRVTLRCSPRSGDLSVYWYQQSLDQGLQFLIQYYNGEERAKGNILERFSAQQFPDLHSELNLSSLELGDSALYFCASGKGRGETGELFFGEGSRLTVL.

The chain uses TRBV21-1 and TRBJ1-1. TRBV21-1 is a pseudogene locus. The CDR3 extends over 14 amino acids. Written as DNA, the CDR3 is TGTGCCAGCAGCAATAGGGAGGAGAACACTGAAGCTTTCTTT. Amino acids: CASSNREENTEAFF.

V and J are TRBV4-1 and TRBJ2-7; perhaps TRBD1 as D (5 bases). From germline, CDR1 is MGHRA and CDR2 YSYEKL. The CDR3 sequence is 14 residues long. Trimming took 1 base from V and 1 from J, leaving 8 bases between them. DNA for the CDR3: TGCGCCAGCAGCCAAGTGCAGGGATCCTACGAGCAGTACTTC. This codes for CASSQVQGSYEQYF.

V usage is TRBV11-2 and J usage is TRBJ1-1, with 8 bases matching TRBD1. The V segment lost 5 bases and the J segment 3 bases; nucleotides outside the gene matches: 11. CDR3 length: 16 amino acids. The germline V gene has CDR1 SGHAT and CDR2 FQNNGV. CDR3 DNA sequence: TGTGCCAGCAGCCCTACGACAGGGGCATCTCACACTGAAGCTTTCTTT. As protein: CASSPTTGASHTEAFF.

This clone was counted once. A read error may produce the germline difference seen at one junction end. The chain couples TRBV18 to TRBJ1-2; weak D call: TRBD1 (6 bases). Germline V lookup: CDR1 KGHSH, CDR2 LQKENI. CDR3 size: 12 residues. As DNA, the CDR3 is TGTGCCAGCTCACCACCGGGGGGGGCGCATTCCTTC. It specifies CASSPPGGAHSF.

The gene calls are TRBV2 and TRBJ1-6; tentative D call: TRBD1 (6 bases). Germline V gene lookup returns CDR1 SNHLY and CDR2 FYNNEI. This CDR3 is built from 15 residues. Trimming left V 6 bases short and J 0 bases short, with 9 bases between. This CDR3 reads CASRQGLSYNSPLHF. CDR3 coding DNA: TGTGCCAGCAGACAGGGTCTCTCCTATAATTCACCCCTCCACTTT.

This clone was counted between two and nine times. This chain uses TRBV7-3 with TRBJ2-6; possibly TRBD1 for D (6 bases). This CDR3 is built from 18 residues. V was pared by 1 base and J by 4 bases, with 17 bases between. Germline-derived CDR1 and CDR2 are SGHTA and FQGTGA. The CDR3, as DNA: TGTGCCAGCAGCTTAAATTCAGGGGCGGTGGGAGGGGCCAACGTCCTGACTTTC. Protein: CASSLNSGAVGGANVLTF.

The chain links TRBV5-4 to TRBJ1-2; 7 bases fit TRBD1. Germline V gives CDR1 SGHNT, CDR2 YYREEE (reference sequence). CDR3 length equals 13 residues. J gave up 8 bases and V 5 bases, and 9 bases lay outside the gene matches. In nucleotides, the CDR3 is TGTGCCAGCAGAACTAATACAGGGGTCGGCTACACCTTC. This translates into CASRTNTGVGYTF.

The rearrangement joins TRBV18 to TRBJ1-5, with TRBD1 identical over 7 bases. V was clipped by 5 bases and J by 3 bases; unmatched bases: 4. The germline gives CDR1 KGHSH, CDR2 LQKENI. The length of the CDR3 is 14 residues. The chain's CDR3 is CASSRDSLNQPQHF. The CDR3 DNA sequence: TGTGCCAGCTCAAGGGACAGCCTCAATCAGCCCCAGCATTTT.

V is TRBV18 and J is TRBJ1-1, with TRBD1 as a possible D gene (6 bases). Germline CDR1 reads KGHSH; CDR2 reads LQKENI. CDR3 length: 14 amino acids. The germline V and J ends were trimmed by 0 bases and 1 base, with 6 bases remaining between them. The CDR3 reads CASSPPDRNTEAFF. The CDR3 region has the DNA TGTGCCAGCTCACCACCGGACAGGAACACTGAAGCTTTCTTT.

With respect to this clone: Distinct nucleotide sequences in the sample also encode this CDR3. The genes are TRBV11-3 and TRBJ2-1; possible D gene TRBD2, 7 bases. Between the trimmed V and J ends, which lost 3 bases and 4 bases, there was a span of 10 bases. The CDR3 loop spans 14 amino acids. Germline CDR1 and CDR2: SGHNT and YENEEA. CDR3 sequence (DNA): TGTGCCAGCAGCTTGGAGGGGGGGTACAATGAGCAGTTCTTC. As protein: CASSLEGGYNEQFF. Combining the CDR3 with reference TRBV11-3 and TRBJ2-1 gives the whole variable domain EAGVVQSPRYKIIEKKQPVAFWCNPISGHNTLYWYLQNLGQGPELLIRYENEEAVDDSQLPKDRFSAERLKGVDSTLKIQPAELGDSAVYLCASSLEGGYNEQFFGPGTRLTVL.

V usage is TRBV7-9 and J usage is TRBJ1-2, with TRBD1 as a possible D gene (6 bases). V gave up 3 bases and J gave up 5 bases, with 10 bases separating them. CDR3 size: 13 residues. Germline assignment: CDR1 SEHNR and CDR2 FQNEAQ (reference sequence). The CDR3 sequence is CASSFAGQYGYTF. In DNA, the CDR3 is TGTGCCAGCAGCTTCGCTGGACAGTATGGCTACACCTTC.

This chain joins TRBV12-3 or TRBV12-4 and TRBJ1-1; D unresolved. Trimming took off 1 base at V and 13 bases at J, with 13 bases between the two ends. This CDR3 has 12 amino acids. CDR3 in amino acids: CASSLGPLGVFF. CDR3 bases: TGTGCCAGCAGTTTAGGTCCCCTCGGAGTTTTCTTT.

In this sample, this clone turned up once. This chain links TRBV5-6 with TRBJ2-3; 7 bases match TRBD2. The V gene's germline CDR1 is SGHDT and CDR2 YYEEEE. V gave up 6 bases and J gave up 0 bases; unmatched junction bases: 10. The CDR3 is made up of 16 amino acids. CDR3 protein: CASTPVSGASTDTQYF. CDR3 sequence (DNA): TGTGCCAGCACCCCCGTAAGCGGGGCTAGCACAGATACGCAGTATTTT.